Listed below are T cell receptor beta chains from one sample, sequenced in a study of blood T cell repertoires in COVID-19. The data were produced by immunoSEQ multiplex PCR, yet TCRdb's version contains in-frame clones alone and is incomplete. Found here are approximately 100,000 clones, 70% to 85% of them singletons; the top ten hold 6.5% to 10%. Sequencing input: peripheral blood. The receptors were sampled from a woman of 80 years or more with active or convalescent COVID-19. CDR3s include the opening cysteine and the closing phenylalanine or tryptophan. Clone size, where shown, is once, few, many, or a class for clones that have expanded.

j_call clone_size v_call cdr3_aa
TRBJ2-2 NA TRBV2 CASTPGLATGELFF
TRBJ1-1 NA TRBV10-3 CAISDRQGPTEAFF
TRBJ2-7 NA TRBV27 CASRVLAGGPYEQYF
TRBJ1-5 NA TRBV28 CATQDRGRRSNQPQHF
TRBJ2-7 NA TRBV27 CASFSGTGPYEQYF
TRBJ2-3 NA TRBV7-8 CASRPFPRSTDTQYF
TRBJ1-2 NA TRBV9 CASLTANYGYTF
TRBJ1-6 NA TRBV5-6 CASSSPNRGFYNSPLHF
TRBJ2-5 NA TRBV9 CASSASRRVRAGGETQYF
TRBJ1-5 NA TRBV18 CASSPHNDQPQHF
TRBJ1-1 few TRBV25-1 CASREDRTMNTEAFF
TRBJ1-2 NA TRBV5-6 CASSARQGAYYGYTF
TRBJ2-7 medium-sized TRBV6-6 CASTRQGPREQYF
TRBJ2-7 NA TRBV6-5 CASKGTAYEQYF
TRBJ1-1 NA TRBV3-1/TRBV3-2 CASSQGGGASEAFF
TRBJ1-2 few TRBV19 CASSIVQGGYGYTF
TRBJ1-4 NA TRBV5-1 CASSSDSSDEKLFF
TRBJ2-7 NA TRBV28 CASSSGLGTGPYEQYF
TRBJ1-1 NA TRBV7-2 CASSLVPGLEAFF
TRBJ2-7 NA TRBV15 CATSRDQGLNYEQYF
TRBJ2-1 few TRBV11-3 CASSLSSGSLEQFF
TRBJ1-1 NA TRBV7-3 CASSPGGGPNTEAFF
TRBJ2-1 once TRBV9 CASSVDLGMGEQFF
TRBJ2-1 few TRBV6-4 CASSDSLAGGREQFF
TRBJ1-2 NA TRBV5-1 CASSLGGEGNYGYTF
TRBJ2-3 NA TRBV12-3/TRBV12-4 CASSGMGTDTQYF
TRBJ1-1 NA TRBV10-3 CAIKLDRTNTEAFF
TRBJ2-1 NA TRBV7-8 CASSLALTSGSANEQFF
TRBJ2-1 NA TRBV14 CASSQSFSATGFF
TRBJ2-7 NA TRBV20-1 CSARSGHEQYF
TRBJ2-2 NA TRBV29-1 CSVETGNTGELFF
TRBJ2-3 NA TRBV9 CASSVSGVRDTQYF
TRBJ1-2 few TRBV10-2 CASSEGIQGYGYTF
TRBJ2-7 NA TRBV5-4 CASSSTSGKYEQYF
TRBJ2-2 NA TRBV5-1 CASSTGLAGVLEELFF
TRBJ2-2 NA TRBV7-3 CASSLHGSTSGLNTGELFF